What follows describes a single T cell receptor (beta chain). Its specificity is not known. This record comes from a study of cytomegalovirus exposure and HLA in healthy donors. This CDR3 is 15 amino acids long. Points from the study as a whole: While the bulk of TCR sequences proved rare, some public TCRs turned up in many donors. Productive rates of about 90% or about 30% were seen for most TCR beta V segments in an earlier analysis. Most CMV-associated TCR beta chains were later found to appear HLA-restricted.

Vbeta (60) and Jbeta (13) primers were used in the PCR. Sequencing used immunoSEQ multiplex PCR; TCRdb keeps in-frame clones, though not all of them. The repertoire holds about 160,000 clones, around four fifths seen once, with around 0.91% in the top ten. This receptor was identified in a girl aged 2-10 years in good health and CMV-seropositive. This rearrangement joins TRBV21-1 to TRBJ2-3; the table's D call, TRBD2, has no DNA check behind it. TRBV21-1 is recorded as a pseudogene. Sequenced material: PBMCs. CDR3 sequence (DNA): TGTGCCAGCAGCGCTACCCCCCCTACCACAGATACGCAGTATTTT. Its protein product is CASSATPPTTDTQYF.